The following is a T cell receptor beta chain sequence with its context. The antigen is undetermined. Assay used: immunoSEQ multiplex PCR; TCRdb lists only in-frame clones, some missing. The sample records about 140,000 clones, over 65% being singletons. The data are from a study of radiation and T cells in renal cell carcinoma. Study as a whole: Nephrectomy followed 15 Gy stereotactic body radiation by 4 weeks. Points from the study as a whole: Top tumor clonotypes rose in blood 2 weeks post-radiation, then contracted.

Time point noted: baseline pretreatment blood. Treatment noted: 15 Gy SBRT to primary tumor, nephrectomy 4 weeks later. Blood was sampled at baseline, 2 weeks and 4 weeks after SBRT. Clear cell pathology was present in this patient's renal cell carcinoma. J gave up 3 bases and V 5 bases, and 9 bases lay outside the gene matches. Germline V CDR1 and CDR2: LNHDA, SQIVND (reference sequence). The CDR3 runs 16 residues. The sequence was collected from a woman in her fifties or sixties with renal cell carcinoma. The specimen was blood, collected from a patient whose treatment included radiotherapy and nephrectomy. The chain uses TRBV19 and TRBJ1-5, with 8 bases aligning to TRBD1. In DNA form, the CDR3 reads TGTGCCAGTAGTCCCCCACGGACAGGGAACAATCAGCCCCAGCATTTT. Amino acid sequence: CASSPPRTGNNQPQHF.